Listed below are T cell receptor beta chains from one sample, sequenced in a study of siplizumab effects on memory and regulatory T cells. The method was immunoSEQ multiplex PCR; TCRdb's version includes in-frame clones alone and lacks a portion of them. The sample holds around 120,000 clones; about 95% are singletons and the top ten take under 2%. The sample consisted of non-Treg CD4+ T cells sorted from blood. The receptors derive from a human donor in good health. Each CDR3 is given with its conserved first and last residue.

j_call,v_call,cdr3_aa
TRBJ1-1,TRBV4-2,CASSQFLMNTEAFF
TRBJ1-2,TRBV2,CASSGDRNYGYTF
TRBJ2-3,TRBV5-1,CASSPPQGVDTQYF
TRBJ2-1,TRBV27,CASSLSGGARSNNEQFF
TRBJ2-3,TRBV5-4,CASSLPSREYTDTQYF
TRBJ1-1,TRBV21-1,CASLPLGTLLREAFF
TRBJ2-7,TRBV18,CASSPGPLLGRGEQYF
TRBJ1-4,TRBV4-1,CASSNPSTEELFF
TRBJ1-1,TRBV2,CASSDLGLPPQDTEAFF
TRBJ2-3,TRBV27,CASSYPGTGVRGDTQYF
TRBJ2-1,TRBV6-5,CASSYRTLGSYNEQFF
TRBJ2-5,TRBV7-2,CASSQAQGAYSQRWETQYF
TRBJ1-2,TRBV18,CASSPAEGDYGYTF
TRBJ1-3,TRBV29-1,CSVETGGNGNTIYF
TRBJ2-7,TRBV5-4,CASSLGRRGGFYEQYF